Each of the 5 T cell receptor beta chains below was sequenced from the same sample in a study of cytomegalovirus exposure and HLA in healthy donors. Using immunoSEQ multiplex PCR, the repertoire was profiled, and TCRdb retains in-frame clones only, with some absent. The repertoire holds some 84,000 clones, with approximately 91% as singletons. Material for sequencing was PBMCs. These receptors originate from a man aged 30 to 39 in good health and CMV-seronegative.

The chain joins TRBV29-1 to TRBJ1-2, with TRBD1 identical over 9 bases. V lost 7 bases, J lost 8 bases, and 11 bases stayed unmatched. The CDR3 is 13 amino acids. Looked up from germline, CDR1 is SQVTM and CDR2 is ANQGSEA. The CDR3 nucleotides are TGCAGCGGATGGACAGGGGCTGCTGGAGGCTACACCTTC. Translated: CSGWTGAAGGYTF.

This chain joins TRBV30 and TRBJ2-7; 9 positions agree with TRBD2. The CDR3 extends over 18 amino acids. The junction had 16 bases not matched to a gene; V was cut back by 0 bases and J by 4 bases. Germline CDR1 reads GTSNPN; CDR2 reads SVGIG (reference sequence). The CDR3 loop reads CAWSVVTWGGRAGYEQYF. In DNA, the CDR3 is TGTGCCTGGAGTGTGGTAACCTGGGGCGGGAGGGCCGGGTACGAGCAGTACTTC.

The chain is built from TRBV4-1 and TRBJ2-7; D not certain. The V gene lost 2 bases and the J gene lost 2 bases, with 22 bases spanning the gap. Germline V CDR1 and CDR2: MGHRA, YSYEKL. The CDR3 is made up of 18 amino acids. DNA for the CDR3: TGCGCCAGCAGCCAAACAGTTGTCGTAGTTTCCCCAACCTACGAGCAGTACTTC. This encodes CASSQTVVVVSPTYEQYF.

The CDR3 DNA is TGTGCCAGCAGCTTTTCGCAGGCCGGGGAGCTGTTTTTT. Amino acid sequence: CASSFSQAGELFF. The chain joins TRBV5-5 to TRBJ2-2, with no clear D. Germline V CDR1 and CDR2: SGHKS, YYEKEE (reference sequence). Trimming removed 2 bases from V and 6 bases from J, with 8 bases in between. The CDR3 is 13 amino acids.

The rearrangement joins TRBV27 to TRBJ2-7; the D is unclear. The CDR3 covers 13 residues. The V end lost 2 bases, the J end lost 4 bases, and 9 bases lay between the germline ends. Per the germline V gene, CDR1 is MNHEY and CDR2 is SMNVEV (reference sequence). CDR3 nucleotides: TGTGCCAGCAGTTTACGTTTCAGATACGAGCAGTACTTC. The encoded protein is CASSLRFRYEQYF.